This T cell receptor beta chain comes out of a study of identical twins. Germline loops: CDR1 MDHEN, CDR2 SYDVKM. This CDR3 contains 14 residues. V lost 1 base and J 9 bases, leaving 14 bases between the germline ends. Points from the study as a whole: It was out-of-frame TCR alpha sharing in monozygotic twins that models underestimated. Those out-of-frame alpha sequences shared by twins showed an excess of low generation probability.

Through template switching, a universal primer site was introduced, and the cDNA contained unique molecular identifiers. TCRdb used MiXCR to reprocess the 5' RACE reads, holding one entry per CDR3 protein. The data show 460,000 or so distinct CDR3 sequences, over 12% seen once. To note about this clonotype: Its antigen remains unidentified.

These same data were also listed under a study on yellow fever vaccine responses in identical twins. That report notes: Twins showed a vaccine T cell response that reportedly seemed partly convergent, partly personalized.

This rearrangement joins TRBV28 to TRBJ2-3; D is tentatively TRBD1 or TRBD2 (6 bases each). Sequencing was carried out using CD4+ T cells sorted from blood. This sequence was found in a woman between 18 and 30 years old in good health. The CDR3 DNA reads TGTGCCAGCAGTTTATCCGAAGGGGGGTGGACGCAGTATTTT. This translates into CASSLSEGGWTQYF.